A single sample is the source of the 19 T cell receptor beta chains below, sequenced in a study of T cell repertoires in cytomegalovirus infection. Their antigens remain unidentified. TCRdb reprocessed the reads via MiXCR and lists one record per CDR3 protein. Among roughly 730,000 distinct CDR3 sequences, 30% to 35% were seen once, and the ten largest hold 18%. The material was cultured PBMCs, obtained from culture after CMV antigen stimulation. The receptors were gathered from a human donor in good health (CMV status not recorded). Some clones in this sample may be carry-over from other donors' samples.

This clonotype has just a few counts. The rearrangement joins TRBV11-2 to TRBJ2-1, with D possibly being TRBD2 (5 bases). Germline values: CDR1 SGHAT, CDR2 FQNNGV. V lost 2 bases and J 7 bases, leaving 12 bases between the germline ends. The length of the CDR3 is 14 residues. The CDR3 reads CASSLLLSGNEQFF. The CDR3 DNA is TGTGCCAGCAGCTTACTTTTATCGGGAAATGAGCAGTTCTTC.

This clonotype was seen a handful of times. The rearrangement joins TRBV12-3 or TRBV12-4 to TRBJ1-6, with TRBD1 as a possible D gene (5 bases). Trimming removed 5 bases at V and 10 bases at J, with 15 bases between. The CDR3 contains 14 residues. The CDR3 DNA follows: TGTGCCAGCAGTGGGGCGGGCCGGGGGTCACCCCTCCACTTT. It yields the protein CASSGAGRGSPLHF.

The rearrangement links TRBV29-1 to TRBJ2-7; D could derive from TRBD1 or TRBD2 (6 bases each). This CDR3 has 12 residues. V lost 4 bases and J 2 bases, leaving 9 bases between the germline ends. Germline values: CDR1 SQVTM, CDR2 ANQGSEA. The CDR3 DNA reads TGCAGCGTTGGGAGGGGGACCTACGAGCAGTACTTC. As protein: CSVGRGTYEQYF.

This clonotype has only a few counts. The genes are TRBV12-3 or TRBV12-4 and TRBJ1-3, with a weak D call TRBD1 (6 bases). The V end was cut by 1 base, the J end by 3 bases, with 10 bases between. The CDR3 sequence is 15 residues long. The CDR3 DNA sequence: TGTGCCAGCAGTTTAGTCAGGGGCGGTGGAAACACCATATATTTT. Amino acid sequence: CASSLVRGGGNTIYF.

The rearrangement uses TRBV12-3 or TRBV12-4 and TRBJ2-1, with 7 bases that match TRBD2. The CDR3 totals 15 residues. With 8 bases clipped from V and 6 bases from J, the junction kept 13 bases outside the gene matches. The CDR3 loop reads CASQRGVSSFNEQFF. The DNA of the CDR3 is TGTGCCAGCCAACGGGGGGTATCGTCGTTCAATGAGCAGTTCTTC.

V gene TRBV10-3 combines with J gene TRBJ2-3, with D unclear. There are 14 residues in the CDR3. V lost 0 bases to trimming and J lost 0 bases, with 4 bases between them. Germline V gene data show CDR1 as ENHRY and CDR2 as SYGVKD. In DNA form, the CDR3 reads TGTGCCATCAGTGAGTCGGCTAGCACAGATACGCAGTATTTT. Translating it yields CAISESASTDTQYF.

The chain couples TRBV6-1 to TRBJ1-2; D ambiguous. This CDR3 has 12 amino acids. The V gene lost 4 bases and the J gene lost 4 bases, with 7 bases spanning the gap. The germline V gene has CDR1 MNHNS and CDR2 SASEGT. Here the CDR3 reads CASSVGPYGYTF. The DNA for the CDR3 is TGTGCCAGCAGTGTTGGACCCTATGGCTACACCTTC.

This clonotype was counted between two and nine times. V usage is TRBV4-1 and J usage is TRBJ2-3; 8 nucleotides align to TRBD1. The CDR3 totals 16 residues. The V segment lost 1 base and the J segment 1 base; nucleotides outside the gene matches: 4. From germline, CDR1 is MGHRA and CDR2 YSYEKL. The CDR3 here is CASSQGPGGGTDTQYF. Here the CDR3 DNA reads TGCGCCAGCAGCCAAGGCCCAGGGGGCGGCACAGATACGCAGTATTTT.

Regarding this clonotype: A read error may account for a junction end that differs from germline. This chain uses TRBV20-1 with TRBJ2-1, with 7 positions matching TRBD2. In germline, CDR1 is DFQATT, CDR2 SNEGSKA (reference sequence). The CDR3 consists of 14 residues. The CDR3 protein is CSARALKRLAFVLF. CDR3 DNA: TGCAGTGCTAGAGCGCTGAAGAGACTAGCATTCGTCCTCTTC.

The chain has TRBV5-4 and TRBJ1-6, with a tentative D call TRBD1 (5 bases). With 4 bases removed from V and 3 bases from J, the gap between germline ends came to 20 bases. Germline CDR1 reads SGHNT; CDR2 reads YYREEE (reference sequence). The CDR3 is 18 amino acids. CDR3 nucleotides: TGTGCCAGCAGCAACGGACGGGGCAGGACCATCTATAATTCACCCCTCCACTTT. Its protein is CASSNGRGRTIYNSPLHF. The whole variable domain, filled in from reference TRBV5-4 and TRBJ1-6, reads ETGVTQSPTHLIKTRGQQVTLRCSSQSGHNTVSWYQQALGQGPQFIFQYYREEENGRGNFPPRFSGLQFPNYSSELNVNALELDDSALYLCASSNGRGRTIYNSPLHFGNGTRLTVT.

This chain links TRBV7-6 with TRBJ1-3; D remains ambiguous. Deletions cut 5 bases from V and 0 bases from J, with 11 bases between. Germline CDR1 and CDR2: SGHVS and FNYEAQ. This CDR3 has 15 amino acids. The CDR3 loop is CASSPRKVSGNTIYF. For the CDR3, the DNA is TGTGCCAGCAGCCCCCGGAAAGTCTCTGGAAACACCATATATTTT.

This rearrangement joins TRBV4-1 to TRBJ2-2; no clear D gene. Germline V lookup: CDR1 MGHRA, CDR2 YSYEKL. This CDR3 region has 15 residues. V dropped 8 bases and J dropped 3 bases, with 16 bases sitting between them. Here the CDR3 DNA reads TGCGCCAGCCGACCCCCCGGGCCTTACACCGGGGAGCTGTTTTTT. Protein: CASRPPGPYTGELFF.

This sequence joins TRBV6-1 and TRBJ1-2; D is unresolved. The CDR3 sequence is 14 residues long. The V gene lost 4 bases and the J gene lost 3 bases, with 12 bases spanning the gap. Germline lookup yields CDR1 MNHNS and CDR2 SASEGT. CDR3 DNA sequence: TGTGCCAGCAGTGCCCAGACCGTACACTATGGCTACACCTTC. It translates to CASSAQTVHYGYTF.

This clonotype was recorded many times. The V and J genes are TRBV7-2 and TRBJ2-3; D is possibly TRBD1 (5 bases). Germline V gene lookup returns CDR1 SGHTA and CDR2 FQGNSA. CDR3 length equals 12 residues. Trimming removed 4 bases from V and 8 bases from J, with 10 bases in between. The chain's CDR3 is CASSWDGATQYF. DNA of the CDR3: TGTGCCAGCAGCTGGGATGGGGCTACGCAGTATTTT.

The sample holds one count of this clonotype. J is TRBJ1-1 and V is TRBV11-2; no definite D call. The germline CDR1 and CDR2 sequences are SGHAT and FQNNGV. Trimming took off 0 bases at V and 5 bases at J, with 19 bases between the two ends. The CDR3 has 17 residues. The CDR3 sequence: CASSLDPPGSGRTEAFF. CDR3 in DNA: TGTGCCAGCAGCTTAGATCCGCCTGGGTCTGGCCGGACTGAAGCTTTCTTT.

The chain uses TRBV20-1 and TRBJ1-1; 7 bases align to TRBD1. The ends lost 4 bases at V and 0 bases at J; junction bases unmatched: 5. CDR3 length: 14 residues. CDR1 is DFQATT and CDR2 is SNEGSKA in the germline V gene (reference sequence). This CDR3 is CSATQGVVNTEAFF. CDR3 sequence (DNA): TGCAGTGCTACGCAGGGGGTGGTGAACACTGAAGCTTTCTTT.

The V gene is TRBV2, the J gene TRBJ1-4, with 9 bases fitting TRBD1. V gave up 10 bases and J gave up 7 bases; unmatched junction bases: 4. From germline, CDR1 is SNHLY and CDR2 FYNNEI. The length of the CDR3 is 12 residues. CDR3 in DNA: TGTGCCACTGGACAGGGGAGTGAAAAACTGTTTTTT. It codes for CATGQGSEKLFF.

CDR3 sequence (DNA): TGTGCCAGCAGTTCTAACCGCGGACGGGGCTCCTACGAGCAGTACTTC. This encodes CASSSNRGRGSYEQYF. The chain carries TRBV6-6 and TRBJ2-7; the D gene is possibly TRBD2 (5 bases). Germline V gene sequence: CDR1 MNHNY, CDR2 SVGAGI (reference sequence). CDR3 size: 16 residues. V was clipped by 4 bases and J by 0 bases, with 16 bases between them.

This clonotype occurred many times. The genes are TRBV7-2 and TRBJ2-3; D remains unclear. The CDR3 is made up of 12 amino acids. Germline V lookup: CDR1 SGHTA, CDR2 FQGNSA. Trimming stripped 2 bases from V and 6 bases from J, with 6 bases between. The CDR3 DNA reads TGTGCCAGCAGCTTATATCTCGATACGCAGTATTTT. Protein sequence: CASSLYLDTQYF.